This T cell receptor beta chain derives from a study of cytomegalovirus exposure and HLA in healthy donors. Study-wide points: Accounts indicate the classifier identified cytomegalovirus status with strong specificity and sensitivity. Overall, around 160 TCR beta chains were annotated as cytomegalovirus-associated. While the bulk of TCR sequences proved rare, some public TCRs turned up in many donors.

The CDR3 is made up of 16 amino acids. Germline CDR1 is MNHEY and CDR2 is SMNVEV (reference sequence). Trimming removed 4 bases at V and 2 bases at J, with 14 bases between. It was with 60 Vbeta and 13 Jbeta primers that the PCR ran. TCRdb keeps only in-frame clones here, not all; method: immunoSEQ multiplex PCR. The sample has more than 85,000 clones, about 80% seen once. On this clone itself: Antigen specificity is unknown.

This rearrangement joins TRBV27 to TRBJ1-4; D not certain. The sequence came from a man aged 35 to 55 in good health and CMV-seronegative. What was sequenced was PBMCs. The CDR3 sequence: CASSSLGLHTNEKLFF. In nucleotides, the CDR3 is TGTGCCAGCAGTTCTCTGGGCCTGCACACTAATGAAAAACTGTTTTTT.